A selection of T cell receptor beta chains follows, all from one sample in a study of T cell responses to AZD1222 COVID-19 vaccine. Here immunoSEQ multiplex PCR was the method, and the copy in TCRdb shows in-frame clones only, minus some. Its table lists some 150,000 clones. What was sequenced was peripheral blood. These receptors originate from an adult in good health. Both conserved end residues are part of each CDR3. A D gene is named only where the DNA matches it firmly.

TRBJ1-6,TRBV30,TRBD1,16,TGTGCCTGGGACGGGACAGGGGCTTTCTATAATTCACCCCTCCACTTT,CAWDGTGAFYNSPLHF
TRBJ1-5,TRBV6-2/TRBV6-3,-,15,TGTGCCAGCAGTTACGGAGGGATTGGTAATCAGCCCCAGCATTTT,CASSYGGIGNQPQHF
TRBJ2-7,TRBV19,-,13,TGTGCCAGTAGTATAGGTACAGGCTACGAGCAGTACTTC,CASSIGTGYEQYF
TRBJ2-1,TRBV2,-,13,TGTGCCAGCCGAAGCCGGGGGAACAATGAGCAGTTCTTC,CASRSRGNNEQFF
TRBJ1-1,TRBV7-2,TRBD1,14,TGTGCCAGCAGCCCCACCCAGAGCAGGGGGGAAGCTTTCTTT,CASSPTQSRGEAFF
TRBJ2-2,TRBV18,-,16,TGTGCCAGCTCACCACCCTTGGGATACGGAGCCGGGGAGCTGTTTTTT,CASSPPLGYGAGELFF
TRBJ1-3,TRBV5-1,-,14,TGCGCCAGCAGCTTGGCCACCTCTGGAAACACCATATATTTT,CASSLATSGNTIYF
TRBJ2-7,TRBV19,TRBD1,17,TGTGCCAGTAGTACCCGACAGGGGACAGGGCGCGAGAACGAGCAGTACTTC,CASSTRQGTGRENEQYF
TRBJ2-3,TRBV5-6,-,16,TGTGCCAGCAGCGCACCTACTCGCGGGGCAAGAGATACGCAGTATTTT,CASSAPTRGARDTQYF
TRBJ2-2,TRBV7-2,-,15,TGTGCCAGCAGCTCGCCCCTTACTAGTACCGGGGAGCTGTTTTTT,CASSSPLTSTGELFF
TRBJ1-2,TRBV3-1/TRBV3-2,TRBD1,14,TGTGCCAGCAGCCAGAGGGGGACAGGCTATGGCTACACCTTC,CASSQRGTGYGYTF
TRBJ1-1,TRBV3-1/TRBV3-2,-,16,TGTGCCAGCAGCCAACTTACCAGCCCCCCCAACACTGAAGCTTTCTTT,CASSQLTSPPNTEAFF
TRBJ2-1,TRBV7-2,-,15,TGTGCCAGCACCCCACGACGGGGCTCGTACAATGAGCAGTTCTTC,CASTPRRGSYNEQFF
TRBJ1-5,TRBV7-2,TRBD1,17,TGTGCCAGCAGCTTACTAAGGGGGCCGTATAGCAATCAGCCCCAGCATTTT,CASSLLRGPYSNQPQHF
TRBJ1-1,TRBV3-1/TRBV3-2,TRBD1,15,TGTGCCAGCAGCCTAAGACAGGGTAGGAGCACTGAAGCTTTCTTT,CASSLRQGRSTEAFF
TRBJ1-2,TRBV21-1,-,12,TGTGCCAGCAGCAGGGCAGTCTATGGCTACACCTTC,CASSRAVYGYTF
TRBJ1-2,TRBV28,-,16,TGTGCCAGCAGCCGGGGGCTAGGGGATGCTTTCTATGGCTACACCTTC,CASSRGLGDAFYGYTF
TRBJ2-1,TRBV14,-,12,TGTGCCAGCAGCCCAGGGGGGTTCGGACTGTTCTTC,CASSPGGFGLFF
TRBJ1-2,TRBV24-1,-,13,TGTGCCACCAGTGATCTAGGGGGGAGAGGCTACACCTTC,CATSDLGGRGYTF
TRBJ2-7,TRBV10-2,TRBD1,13,TGCGCCAGCAGTTCGGGACAGCGCAGCGAGCAGTACTTC,CASSSGQRSEQYF
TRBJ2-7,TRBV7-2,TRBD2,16,TGTGCCAGCAGTACTAGCGGGGGGGCATCCCCCTACGAGCAGTACTTC,CASSTSGGASPYEQYF
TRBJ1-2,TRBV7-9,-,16,TGTGCCAGCAGCTTAGCAGTCAGGGAGTGGGACTATGGCTACACCTTC,CASSLAVREWDYGYTF
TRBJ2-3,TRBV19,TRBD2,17,TGTGCCAGTAGTATAGATTCTAGCGGGGGACACACAGATACGCAGTATTTT,CASSIDSSGGHTDTQYF
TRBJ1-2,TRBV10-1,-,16,TGCGCCAGCAGTGAGTCGTCAGGTGAAGCTAACTATGGCTACACCTTC,CASSESSGEANYGYTF
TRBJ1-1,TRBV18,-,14,TGTGCCAGCTCACCAGGGACCCAAAACACTGAAGCTTTCTTT,CASSPGTQNTEAFF
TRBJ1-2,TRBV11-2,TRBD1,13,TGTGCCAGCAGCATTGGGACAGTTGTTGGCTACACCTTC,CASSIGTVVGYTF
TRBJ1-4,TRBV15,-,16,TGTGCCACCAGCAGCCTCGGGGGAGGTCGGGGTGAAAAACTGTTTTTT,CATSSLGGGRGEKLFF
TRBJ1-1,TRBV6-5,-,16,TGTGCCAGCAGTTACCTACAGGGCCCAGGGAGCACTGAAGCTTTCTTT,CASSYLQGPGSTEAFF
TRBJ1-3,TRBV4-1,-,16,TGCGCCAGCAGCCAGGTGGGACAACACTCTGGAAACACCATATATTTT,CASSQVGQHSGNTIYF
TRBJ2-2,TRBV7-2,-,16,TGTGCCAGCAGCCCCCGTGGGGGGCCGGACACCGGGGAGCTGTTTTTT,CASSPRGGPDTGELFF
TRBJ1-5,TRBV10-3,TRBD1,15,TGTGCCATCAGTGAGGACAGGGGGGGCTCTCAGCCCCAGCATTTT,CAISEDRGGSQPQHF
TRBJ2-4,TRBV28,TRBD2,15,TGTGCCAGCAGCCAAAGCGGGGGGGCGGAAAACATTCAGTACTTC,CASSQSGGAENIQYF
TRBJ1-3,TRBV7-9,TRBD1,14,TGTGCCAGCAGCCCCCGGACAGGCGTGGACACCATATATTTT,CASSPRTGVDTIYF
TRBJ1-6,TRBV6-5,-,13,TGTGCCAGCAGGACCCGCTATAATTCACCCCTCCACTTT,CASRTRYNSPLHF
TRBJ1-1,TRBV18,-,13,TGTGCCAGCGGGGATGCCATCCGGGGTGAAGCTTTCTTT,CASGDAIRGEAFF
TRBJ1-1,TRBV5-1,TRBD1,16,TGCGCCAGCAGCCGTAAACAGGGGGTCCGGAACACTGAAGCTTTCTTT,CASSRKQGVRNTEAFF
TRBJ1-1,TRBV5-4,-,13,TGTGCCAGCAGCTTTGACCGGGGGGGTGAAGCTTTCTTT,CASSFDRGGEAFF
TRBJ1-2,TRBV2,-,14,TGTGCCAGCAGTGAAGCAAGAACGGCGACTGGCTACACCTTC,CASSEARTATGYTF
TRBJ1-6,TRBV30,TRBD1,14,TGTGCCTGGACTGAGACAGGGTGGAGTTCACCCCTCCACTTT,CAWTETGWSSPLHF
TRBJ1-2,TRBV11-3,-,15,TGTGCCAGCAGCCCAGGGACGGGCGGTGGTTATGGCTACACCTTC,CASSPGTGGGYGYTF
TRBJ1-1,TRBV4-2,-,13,TGTGCCAGCAGCCAGCCTATGGACAGTGAAGCTTTCTTT,CASSQPMDSEAFF
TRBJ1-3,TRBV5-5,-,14,TGTGCCAGCGCCTTGTCCTTCCCTGGAAACACCATATATTTT,CASALSFPGNTIYF
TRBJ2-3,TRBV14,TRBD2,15,TGTGCCAGCAGCCAAGATACTAGCGGCACAGATACGCAGTATTTT,CASSQDTSGTDTQYF
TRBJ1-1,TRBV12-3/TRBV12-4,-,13,TGTGCCAGCAGTTACGGGTGGGACACTGAAGCTTTCTTT,CASSYGWDTEAFF
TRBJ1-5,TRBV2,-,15,TGTGCCAGCAGCTGGGACGGTGGGAGTGCTCAGCCCCAGCATTTT,CASSWDGGSAQPQHF
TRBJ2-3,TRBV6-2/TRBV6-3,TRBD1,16,TGTGCCAGCAGCCCCTTGACTGGGACAGTCACAGATACGCAGTATTTT,CASSPLTGTVTDTQYF
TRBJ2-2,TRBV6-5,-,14,TGTGCCAGCAGTTACCGAAAGGGAACCGGGGAGCTGTTTTTT,CASSYRKGTGELFF
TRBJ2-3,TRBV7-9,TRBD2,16,TGTGCCAGCAGCTTAGTCTCGGGGGGGCACACAGATACGCAGTATTTT,CASSLVSGGHTDTQYF
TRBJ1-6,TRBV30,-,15,TGTGCCTGGAGTGTATCACTCGTCTATAATTCACCCCTCCACTTT,CAWSVSLVYNSPLHF
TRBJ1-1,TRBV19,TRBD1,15,TGTGCCAGTCGCCCGGGACAGGGTTATAACACTGAAGCTTTCTTT,CASRPGQGYNTEAFF
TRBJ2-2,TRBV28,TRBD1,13,TGTGCCAGCCGGACAGGGGGTCCCGGGGAGCTGTTTTTT,CASRTGGPGELFF